A selection of T cell receptor beta chains follows, all from one sample in a study of blood T cell repertoires in COVID-19. Assay: immunoSEQ multiplex PCR; the TCRdb copy retains only in-frame clones and omits some. This sample has more than 110,000 clones, with under 85% found just once. The specimen was peripheral blood. Source of these receptors: a human donor in a cohort sampled during active COVID-19. Both conserved end residues are part of each CDR3. The D gene is left open where the match is weak. Expanded clones get a size class; other rows say once, few or many, or leave the size out.

clone size	D gene	V gene	J gene	CDR3 DNA	CDR3 protein
NA	NA	TRBV5-6	TRBJ1-2	TGTGCCAGCAGCTTTGGGGGAGGGGATGGCTACACCTTC	CASSFGGGDGYTF
NA	TRBD1	TRBV19	TRBJ1-6	TGTGCCAGTAGTCTCCGACAGGGGTCTATTGTTAATTCACCCCTCCACTTT	CASSLRQGSIVNSPLHF
NA	TRBD2	TRBV5-1	TRBJ2-3	TGCGCCAGCAGCTGGGGGGGATTTTACTCAGATACGCAGTATTTT	CASSWGGFYSDTQYF
NA	NA	TRBV15	TRBJ1-2	TGTGCCACCAGCAGGATATCCCGGAACTATGGCTACACCTTC	CATSRISRNYGYTF
NA	TRBD2	TRBV5-6	TRBJ2-5	TGTGCGACTAGCGGATACCAAGAGACCCAGTACTTC	CATSGYQETQYF
few	TRBD1	TRBV5-1	TRBJ2-7	TGCGCCAGCAGCCTAGGGAGTGGGACAGGGTTTTCCGAGCAGTACTTC	CASSLGSGTGFSEQYF
NA	TRBD1	TRBV11-2	TRBJ2-5	TGTGCCAGCAGCAAAACCGGGACAGGGATCCAAGAGACCCAGTACTTC	CASSKTGTGIQETQYF
once	TRBD1	TRBV6-6	TRBJ2-2	TGTGCCAGCAGCCAACAGGGGTTCGGGGAGCTGTTTTTT	CASSQQGFGELFF
NA	NA	TRBV25-1	TRBJ2-5	TGTGCCAGCTCGCGGGCCCAGGGGTTCTTTCAGACCCAGTACTTC	CASSRAQGFFQTQYF
NA	TRBD2	TRBV7-9	TRBJ2-3	TGTGCCAGCAGCCGGGGGGGCCCAACAGATACGCAGTATTTT	CASSRGGPTDTQYF
NA	NA	TRBV7-9	TRBJ1-1	TGTGCCAGCAGCCTACAGACCGGGAACACTGAAGCTTTCTTT	CASSLQTGNTEAFF
NA	TRBD2	TRBV7-3	TRBJ2-2	TGTGCCAGCAGCTCCGGCGGGGGGGAGAACACCGGGGAGCTGTTTTTT	CASSSGGGENTGELFF
NA	NA	TRBV5-6	TRBJ2-3	TGTGCCAGCAGCTTGATTGGCACAAGCACAGATACGCAGTATTTT	CASSLIGTSTDTQYF
NA	NA	TRBV5-1	TRBJ2-5	TGCGCCAGCAGGGGAATGCAGGGCCAGGGGGAGACCCAGTACTTC	CASRGMQGQGETQYF
NA	TRBD1	TRBV7-2	TRBJ1-2	TGTGCCAGCAGCTTAGGGGGATCTTTGGGACAGTGGAACTATGGCTACACCTTC	CASSLGGSLGQWNYGYTF
once	NA	TRBV7-9	TRBJ2-7	TGTGCCAGCAGCGAGACAGGTTACGAGCAGTACTTC	CASSETGYEQYF